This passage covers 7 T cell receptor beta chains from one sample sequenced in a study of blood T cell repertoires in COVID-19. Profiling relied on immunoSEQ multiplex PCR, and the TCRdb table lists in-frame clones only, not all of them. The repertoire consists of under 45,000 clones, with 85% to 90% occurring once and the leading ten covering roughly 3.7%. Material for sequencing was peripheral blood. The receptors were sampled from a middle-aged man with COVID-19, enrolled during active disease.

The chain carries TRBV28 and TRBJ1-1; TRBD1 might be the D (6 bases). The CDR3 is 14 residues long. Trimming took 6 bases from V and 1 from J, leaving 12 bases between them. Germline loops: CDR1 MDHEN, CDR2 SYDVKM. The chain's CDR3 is CASRGGGENTEAFF. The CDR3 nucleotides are TGTGCCAGCAGAGGAGGGGGGGAGAACACTGAAGCTTTCTTT.

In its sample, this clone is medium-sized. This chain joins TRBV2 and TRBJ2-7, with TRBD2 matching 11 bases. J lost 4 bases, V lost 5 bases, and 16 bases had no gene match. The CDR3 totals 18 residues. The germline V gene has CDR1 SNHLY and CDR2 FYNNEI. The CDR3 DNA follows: TGTGCCAGCAGTAAGACTTTGCCGGGACTAGCGGCCTCATACGAGCAGTACTTC. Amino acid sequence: CASSKTLPGLAASYEQYF.

The CDR3 sequence is CATGGGRTEAFF. CDR3 in DNA: TGTGCCACCGGGGGAGGGCGGACTGAAGCTTTCTTT. This chain joins TRBV5-4 and TRBJ1-1; weak D call: TRBD1 (5 bases). Germline V gene lookup returns CDR1 SGHNT and CDR2 YYREEE (reference sequence). V lost 9 bases, J lost 5 bases, and 14 bases lay in between. This CDR3 is built from 12 residues.

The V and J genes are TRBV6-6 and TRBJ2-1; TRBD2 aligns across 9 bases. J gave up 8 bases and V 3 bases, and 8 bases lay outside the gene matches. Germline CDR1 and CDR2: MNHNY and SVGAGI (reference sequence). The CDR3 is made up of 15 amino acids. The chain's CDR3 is CASSYSGTSIHEQFF. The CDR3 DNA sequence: TGTGCCAGCAGTTATAGCGGGACTAGCATCCATGAGCAGTTCTTC.

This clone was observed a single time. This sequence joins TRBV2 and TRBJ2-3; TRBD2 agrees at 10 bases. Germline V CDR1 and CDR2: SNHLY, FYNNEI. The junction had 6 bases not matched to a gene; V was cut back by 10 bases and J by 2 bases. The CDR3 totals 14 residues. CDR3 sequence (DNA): TGTGCCACCTCCGGGACTAGCGACACAGATACGCAGTATTTT. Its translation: CATSGTSDTDTQYF.

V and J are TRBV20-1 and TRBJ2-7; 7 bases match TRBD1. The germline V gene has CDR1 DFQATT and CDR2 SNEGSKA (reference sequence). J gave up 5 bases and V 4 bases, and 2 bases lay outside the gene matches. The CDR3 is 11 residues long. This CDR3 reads CSATTGDEQYF. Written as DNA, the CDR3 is TGCAGTGCTACAACAGGGGACGAGCAGTACTTC.

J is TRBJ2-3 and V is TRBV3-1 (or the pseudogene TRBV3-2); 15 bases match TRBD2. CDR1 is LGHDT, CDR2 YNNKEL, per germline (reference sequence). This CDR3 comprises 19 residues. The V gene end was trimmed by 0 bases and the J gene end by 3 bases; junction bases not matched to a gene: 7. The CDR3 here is CASSQDLWTSGRETDTQYF. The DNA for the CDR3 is TGTGCCAGCAGCCAAGATCTCTGGACTAGCGGGAGGGAGACAGATACGCAGTATTTT.